This is a list of T cell receptor beta chains from one sample in a study of early T cells in non-severe SARS-CoV-2 infection. TCRdb called the 5' RACE reads again in MiXCR, with one record for every CDR3 protein. Of about 26,000 distinct CDR3 sequences in the sample, roughly 4.6% were seen once. What was sequenced was whole blood. Source of these receptors: an adult who was a healthcare worker with PCR-confirmed SARS-CoV-2 infection or an uninfected control (not recorded which). The CDR3 runs from the conserved cysteine through the conserved F or W. Each record gives: J gene, V gene, clone size, D gene, CDR3 DNA, CDR3 protein. The D gene is left open where the match is weak. Only part of the rows carry a size: once, few, many, or a class if the clone is expanded.

J: TRBJ2-1
V: TRBV29-1
size: many
D: .
DNA: TGCAGCGTTGTGTACAGGGCGGTCCACAATGAGCAGTTCTTC
CDR3: CSVVYRAVHNEQFF

J: TRBJ2-5
V: TRBV11-2
size: many
D: .
DNA: TGTGCCGGTTCCCCGGCAGGGCGGGGAGAGACCCAGTACTTC
CDR3: CAGSPAGRGETQYF

J: TRBJ2-3
V: TRBV11-2
size: .
D: TRBD1
DNA: TGTGCCAGCAGCCTAGGGACAGGGGGCATGAAAGATACGCAGTATTTT
CDR3: CASSLGTGGMKDTQYF

J: TRBJ1-5
V: TRBV4-3
size: many
D: .
DNA: TGCGCCAGCAGCCAAGATCGGGGGTTAAATCAGCCCCAGCATTTT
CDR3: CASSQDRGLNQPQHF

J: TRBJ1-2
V: TRBV3-1
size: medium-sized
D: .
DNA: TGTGCCAGCAGCCAAGATACAGTACATGGACGAGGCTACACCTTC
CDR3: CASSQDTVHGRGYTF

J: TRBJ1-3
V: TRBV28
size: many
D: .
DNA: TGTGCCAGCAGATCCGGGGGAGCTGGAAACACCATATATTTT
CDR3: CASRSGGAGNTIYF

J: TRBJ2-1
V: TRBV10-1
size: many
D: .
DNA: TGCGCCAGCAGCACGAGGGCGGACAATGAGCAGTTCTTC
CDR3: CASSTRADNEQFF

J: TRBJ2-7
V: TRBV6-5
size: many
D: TRBD2
DNA: TGTGCCAGCCGGGCGGGGGGAGCCTACGAGCAGTACTTC
CDR3: CASRAGGAYEQYF

J: TRBJ2-1
V: TRBV5-1
size: few
D: TRBD1
DNA: TGCGCCAGCAGATATGACAGGGTAAATGAGCAGTTCTTC
CDR3: CASRYDRVNEQFF

J: TRBJ2-7
V: TRBV11-2
size: many
D: TRBD2
DNA: TGTGCCAGCAGCTTCCTAGCGGGGGACTCCTACGAGCAGTACTTC
CDR3: CASSFLAGDSYEQYF

J: TRBJ2-1
V: TRBV4-1
size: .
D: .
DNA: TGCGCCAGCAGCCAAGATCGGGACGACAAGCAGTTCTTC
CDR3: CASSQDRDDKQFF

J: TRBJ2-3
V: TRBV30
size: many
D: .
DNA: TGTGCCGTCCACTCCAGGGTCTACGGGCAAGATACGCAGTATTTT
CDR3: CAVHSRVYGQDTQYF

J: TRBJ2-7
V: TRBV6-1
size: many
D: TRBD1
DNA: TGTGCCAGCAGTGAAGAGGTGACAGGGTCTTACGAGCAGTACTTC
CDR3: CASSEEVTGSYEQYF

J: TRBJ2-1
V: TRBV5-4
size: many
D: .
DNA: TGTGCCAGCAGCCTTGGACGGGGTGAGCAGTTCTTC
CDR3: CASSLGRGEQFF

J: TRBJ2-5
V: TRBV9
size: many
D: .
DNA: TGTGCCAGCAGCGTAGACTGGGGGCCAGAGACCCAGTACTTC
CDR3: CASSVDWGPETQYF